This T cell receptor (beta chain) was identified during a study of post-analysis software for immune sequencing data. Study context: The study covered relapsing-remitting, secondary progressive and progressive-relapsing courses of multiple sclerosis. General observations from the study: TRBV5-6, TRBV5-1 and TRBV20-1 were among roughly five TRBV segments more frequent in patients than controls.

This clonotype was picked up a small number of times. The antigen remains unidentified. CDR3 size: 15 residues. The V gene end was trimmed by 5 bases and the J gene end by 5 bases; junction bases not matched to a gene: 6. Germline CDR1 is SEHNR and CDR2 is FQNEAQ (reference sequence). The TCR beta cDNA libraries contained unique molecular identifiers. One entry per CDR3 protein, called by TCRdb with MiXCR from the PCR reads. The table has roughly 180,000 distinct CDR3 sequences, approximately 31% seen once. J is TRBJ2-1 and V is TRBV7-9; 10 bases agree with TRBD1. The clonotype was recovered from a girl under 18 with multiple sclerosis. The sequenced sample was blood. The CDR3: CASSNRDRGHNEQFF. The CDR3 coding sequence is TGTGCCAGCAGCAACCGGGACAGGGGACACAATGAGCAGTTCTTC. Looking up the rest from reference TRBV7-9 and TRBJ2-1 gives the full variable domain: DTGVSQNPRHKITKRGQNVTFRCDPISEHNRLYWYRQTLGQGPEFLTYFQNEAQLEKSRLLSDRFSAERPKGSFSTLEIQRTEQGDSAMYLCASSNRDRGHNEQFFGPGTRLTVL.